This TCR beta chain emerged from a study of OX40 agonist ivuxolimab in advanced cancers. Concerning this clone itself: Its matching antigen is unknown.

Only in-frame clones appear in the TCRdb table, and some are missing; sequencing was by immunoSEQ multiplex PCR. The repertoire holds around 26,000 clones, almost 90% seen once, with around a fifth in the top ten. Study observations and caveats: More expanded clones were found, on average, in CD8+ than in CD4+ T cells.

The CDR3 is made up of 15 amino acids. Trimming took 6 bases from V and 8 from J, leaving 19 bases between them. CDR1 MNHEY and CDR2 SMNVEV come from the germline V gene (reference sequence). The chain uses TRBV27 and TRBJ1-4, with D tentatively TRBD1 (6 bases). The TCR was taken from an adult with an advanced solid tumor such as melanoma, head and neck, liver or kidney cancer. Source: CD4+ or CD8+ T cells sorted from blood, taken in a trial of the OX40 agonist ivuxolimab. The CDR3 bases are TGTGCCAGCAGGGGGATTGGGGGGGCGGAAGAAAAACTGTTTTTT. Translation gives CASRGIGGAEEKLFF.